The clone carrying this TCR beta chain was observed a few times. The CDR3 runs to 15 residues. Per the germline V gene, CDR1 is SGHVS and CDR2 is FQNEAQ. The germline V and J ends were trimmed by 1 base and 2 bases, with 9 bases remaining between them. The data were produced by immunoSEQ multiplex PCR, yet TCRdb's version contains in-frame clones alone and is incomplete. This sample has 7,500 or so clones, with approximately 80% found just once. The data were obtained in a study of T cells and copy number aberrations in small-cell lung cancer. Patients with resected limited-stage small-cell lung cancer, operated 2008 to 2020. Adjacent normal lung was taken at least 2 cm from tumor.

What was sequenced was normal tissue next to the tumor. The TCR originated in a woman aged 50 to 60 with small cell lung cancer. This chain connects TRBV7-8 to TRBJ1-5, with a possible D match to TRBD1 (5 bases). CDR3 sequence reads: CASSLGGGGNQPQHF. CDR3 bases: TGTGCCAGCAGCTTAGGGGGGGGAGGCAATCAGCCCCAGCATTTT.